Reported below is one TCR beta chain. Its antigen remains unidentified. TCRdb keeps only in-frame clones here, not all; method: immunoSEQ multiplex PCR. The sample gives more than 150,000 clones, roughly 94% of which show up once; 0.64% is in the top ten. V shed 8 bases, J shed 5 bases, and the junction held 11 bases outside the gene matches. The germline V gene has CDR1 SQVTM and CDR2 ANQGSEA. The CDR3 covers 13 residues. The data were obtained in a study of T cell responses to AZD1222 COVID-19 vaccine. Whole-study context: Combined were second doses at about 4 or about 12 weeks.

Study-wide results and caveats: After the peak T cell response, and only then, were repertoires sampled. Dominant CD4 TCR responses targeted spike regions 160-218 and 743-854.

The starting material was peripheral blood, obtained on day 0 of AZD1222 vaccination. The V and J genes are TRBV29-1 and TRBJ2-5; 7 bases map to TRBD1. The origin of this receptor is an adult in good health. The CDR3 is CSLRTGSRETQYF. The CDR3 bases are TGCAGCCTAAGGACAGGTTCTCGGGAGACCCAGTACTTC.